This entry describes one T cell receptor (beta chain). The V and J ends lost 5 bases and 7 bases, in that order; junction bases with no gene match: 9. This CDR3 has 15 residues. Per the germline V gene, CDR1 is SEHNR and CDR2 is FQNEAQ (reference sequence). For TCRbeta, the library was prepared with unique molecular identifiers. TCRdb independently ran MiXCR on the PCR reads; one entry per CDR3 protein. The sample lists about 410,000 distinct CDR3 sequences; roughly 22% were seen once. The sample belongs to a study of T-cell reconstitution after alpha-beta-depleted transplantation in children. Here the sequenced sample was PBMCs from the stem cell graft donor, taken from the stem cell graft. The chain recombines TRBV7-9 with TRBJ2-2; 8 nucleotides align to TRBD1. This clonotype originated in a human donor who donated a stem cell graft to a child with acute myeloid leukemia. This CDR3 reads CASSLTGDQLGELFF. The CDR3 DNA sequence: TGTGCCAGCAGCCTGACAGGGGATCAGCTCGGGGAGCTGTTTTTT.